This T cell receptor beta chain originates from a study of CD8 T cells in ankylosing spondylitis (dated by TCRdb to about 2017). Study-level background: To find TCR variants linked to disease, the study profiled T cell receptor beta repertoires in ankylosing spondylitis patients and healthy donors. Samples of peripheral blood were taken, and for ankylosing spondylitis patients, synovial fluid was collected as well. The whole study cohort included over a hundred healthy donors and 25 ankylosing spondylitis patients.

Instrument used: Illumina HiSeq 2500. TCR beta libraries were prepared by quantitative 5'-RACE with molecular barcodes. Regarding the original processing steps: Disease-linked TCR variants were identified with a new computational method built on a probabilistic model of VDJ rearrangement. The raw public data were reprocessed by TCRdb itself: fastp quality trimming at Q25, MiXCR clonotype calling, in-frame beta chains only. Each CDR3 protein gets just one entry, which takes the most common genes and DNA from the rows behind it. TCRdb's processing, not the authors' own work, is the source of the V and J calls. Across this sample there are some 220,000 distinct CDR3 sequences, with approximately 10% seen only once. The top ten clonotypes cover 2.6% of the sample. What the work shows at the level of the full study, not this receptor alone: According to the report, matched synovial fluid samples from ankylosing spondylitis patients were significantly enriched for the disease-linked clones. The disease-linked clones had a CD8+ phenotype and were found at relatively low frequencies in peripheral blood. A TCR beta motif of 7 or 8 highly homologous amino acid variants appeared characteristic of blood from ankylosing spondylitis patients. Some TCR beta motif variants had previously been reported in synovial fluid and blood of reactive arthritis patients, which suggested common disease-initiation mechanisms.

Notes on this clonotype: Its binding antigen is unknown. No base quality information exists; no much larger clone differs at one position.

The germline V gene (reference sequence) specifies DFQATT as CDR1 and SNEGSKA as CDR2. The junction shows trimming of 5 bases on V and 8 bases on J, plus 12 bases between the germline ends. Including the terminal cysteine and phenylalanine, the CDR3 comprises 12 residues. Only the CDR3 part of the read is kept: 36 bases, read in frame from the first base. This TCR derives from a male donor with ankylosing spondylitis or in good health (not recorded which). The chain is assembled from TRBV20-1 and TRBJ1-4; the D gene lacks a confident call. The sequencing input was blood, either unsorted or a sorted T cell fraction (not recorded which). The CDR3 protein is CSASQGGEKLFF. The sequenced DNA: TGCAGTGCTTCCCAAGGAGGCGAAAAACTGTTTTTT.